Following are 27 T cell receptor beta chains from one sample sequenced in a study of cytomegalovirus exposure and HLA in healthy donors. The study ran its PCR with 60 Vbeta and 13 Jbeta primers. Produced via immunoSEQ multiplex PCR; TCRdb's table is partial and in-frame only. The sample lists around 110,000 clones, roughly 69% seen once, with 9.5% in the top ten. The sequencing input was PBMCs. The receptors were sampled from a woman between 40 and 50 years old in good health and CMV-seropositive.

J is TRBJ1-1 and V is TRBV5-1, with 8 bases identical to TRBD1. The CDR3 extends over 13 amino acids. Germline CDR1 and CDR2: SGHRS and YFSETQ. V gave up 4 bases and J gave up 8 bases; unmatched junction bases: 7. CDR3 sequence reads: CASSPWTGTEAFF. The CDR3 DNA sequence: TGCGCCAGCAGCCCGTGGACAGGGACCGAAGCTTTCTTT.

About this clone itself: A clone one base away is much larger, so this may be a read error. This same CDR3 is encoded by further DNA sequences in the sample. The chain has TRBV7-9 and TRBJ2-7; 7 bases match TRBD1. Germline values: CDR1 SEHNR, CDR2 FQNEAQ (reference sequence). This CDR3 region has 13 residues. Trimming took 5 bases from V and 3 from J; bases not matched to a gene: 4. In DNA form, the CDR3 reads TGTGCCAGCAGCCTCCGGGACAGCTACGAGCAGTACTTC. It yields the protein CASSLRDSYEQYF.

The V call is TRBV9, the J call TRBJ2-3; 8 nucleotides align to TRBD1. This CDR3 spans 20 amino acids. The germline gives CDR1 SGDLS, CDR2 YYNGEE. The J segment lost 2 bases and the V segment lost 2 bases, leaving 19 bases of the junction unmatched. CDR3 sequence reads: CASSVQAPTQGATPTDTQYF. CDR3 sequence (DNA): TGTGCCAGCAGCGTCCAAGCCCCCACCCAGGGGGCGACCCCCACAGATACGCAGTATTTT. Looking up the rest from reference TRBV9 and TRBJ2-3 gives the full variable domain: DSGVTQTPKHLITATGQRVTLRCSPRSGDLSVYWYQQSLDQGLQFLIQYYNGEERAKGNILERFSAQQFPDLHSELNLSSLELGDSALYFCASSVQAPTQGATPTDTQYFGPGTRLTVL.

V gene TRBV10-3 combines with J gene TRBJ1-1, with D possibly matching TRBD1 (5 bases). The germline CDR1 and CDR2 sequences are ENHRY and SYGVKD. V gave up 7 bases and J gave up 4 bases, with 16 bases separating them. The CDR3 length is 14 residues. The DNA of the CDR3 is TGTGCCATCACGGAAGGGGCTGTGGGCACTGAAGCTTTCTTT. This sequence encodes CAITEGAVGTEAFF.

DNA of the CDR3: TGTGCCAGCAGCATCCGCCGGGACTCGGGTTTTTTT. Protein product: CASSIRRDSGFF. The chain joins TRBV9 to TRBJ1-4; possibly TRBD1 for D (5 bases). Germline V gives CDR1 SGDLS, CDR2 YYNGEE. Trimming took off 4 bases at V and 17 bases at J, with 18 bases between the two ends. CDR3 length equals 12 residues. The full variable domain, completed using reference TRBV9 and TRBJ1-4, is DSGVTQTPKHLITATGQRVTLRCSPRSGDLSVYWYQQSLDQGLQFLIQYYNGEERAKGNILERFSAQQFPDLHSELNLSSLELGDSALYFCASSIRRDSGFFGSGTQLSVL.

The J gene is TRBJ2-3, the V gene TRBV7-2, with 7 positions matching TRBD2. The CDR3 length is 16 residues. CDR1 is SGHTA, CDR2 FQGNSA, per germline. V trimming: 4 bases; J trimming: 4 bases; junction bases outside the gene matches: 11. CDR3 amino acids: CASSSTLAGLADTQYF. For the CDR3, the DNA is TGTGCCAGCAGCTCGACCTTAGCGGGTCTGGCAGATACGCAGTATTTT.

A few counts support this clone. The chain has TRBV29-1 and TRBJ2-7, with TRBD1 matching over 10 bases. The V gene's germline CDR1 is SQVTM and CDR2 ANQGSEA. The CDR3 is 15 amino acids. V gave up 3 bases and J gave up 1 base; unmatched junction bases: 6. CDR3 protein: CSVDGTGDISYEQYF. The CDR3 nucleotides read TGCAGCGTTGACGGGACAGGGGACATATCCTACGAGCAGTACTTC.

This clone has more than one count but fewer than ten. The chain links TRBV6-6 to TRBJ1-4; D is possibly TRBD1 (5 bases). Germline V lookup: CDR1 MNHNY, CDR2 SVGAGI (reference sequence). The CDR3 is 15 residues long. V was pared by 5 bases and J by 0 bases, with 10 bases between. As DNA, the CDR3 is TGTGCCAGCAGTGACGGACACACAACTAATGAAAAACTGTTTTTT. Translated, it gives CASSDGHTTNEKLFF.

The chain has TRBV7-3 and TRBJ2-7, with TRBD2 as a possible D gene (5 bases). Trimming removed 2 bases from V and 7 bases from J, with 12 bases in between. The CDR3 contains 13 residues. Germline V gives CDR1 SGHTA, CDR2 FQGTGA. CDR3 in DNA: TGTGCCAGCAGCTTATCCGAGGACTGGGAGCAGTACTTC. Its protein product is CASSLSEDWEQYF.

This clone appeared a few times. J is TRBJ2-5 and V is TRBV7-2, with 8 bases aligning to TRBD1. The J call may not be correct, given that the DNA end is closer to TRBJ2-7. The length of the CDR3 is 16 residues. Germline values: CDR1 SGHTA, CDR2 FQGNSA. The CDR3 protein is CASSPGPTGGTYEQYF. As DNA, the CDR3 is TGTGCCAGCAGCCCCGGTCCCACAGGGGGGACCTACGAGCAGTACTTC.

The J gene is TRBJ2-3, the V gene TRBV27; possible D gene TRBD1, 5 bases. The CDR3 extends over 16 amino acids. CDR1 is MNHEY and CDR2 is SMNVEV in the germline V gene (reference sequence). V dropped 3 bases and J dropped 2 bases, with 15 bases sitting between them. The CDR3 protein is CASSFLQEMVTDTQYF. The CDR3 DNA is TGTGCCAGCAGTTTCCTACAGGAGATGGTCACAGATACGCAGTATTTT.

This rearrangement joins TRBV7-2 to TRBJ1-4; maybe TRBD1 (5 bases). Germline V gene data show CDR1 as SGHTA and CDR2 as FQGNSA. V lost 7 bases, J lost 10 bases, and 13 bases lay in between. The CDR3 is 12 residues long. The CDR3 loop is CASKMGGGKLFF. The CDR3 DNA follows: TGTGCCAGCAAGATGGGGGGGGGAAAACTGTTTTTT. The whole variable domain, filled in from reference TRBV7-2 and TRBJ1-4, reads GAGVSQSPSNKVTEKGKDVELRCDPISGHTALYWYRQSLGQGLEFLIYFQGNSAPDKSGLPSDRFSAERTGGSVSTLTIQRTQQEDSAVYLCASKMGGGKLFFGSGTQLSVL.

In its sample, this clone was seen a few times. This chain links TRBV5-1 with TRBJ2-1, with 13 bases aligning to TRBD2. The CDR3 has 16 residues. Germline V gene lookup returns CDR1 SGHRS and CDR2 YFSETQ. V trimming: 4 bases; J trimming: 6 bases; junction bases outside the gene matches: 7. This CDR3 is CASSARLAGGSNEQFF. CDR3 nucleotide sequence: TGCGCCAGCAGCGCCCGACTAGCGGGAGGAAGCAATGAGCAGTTCTTC.

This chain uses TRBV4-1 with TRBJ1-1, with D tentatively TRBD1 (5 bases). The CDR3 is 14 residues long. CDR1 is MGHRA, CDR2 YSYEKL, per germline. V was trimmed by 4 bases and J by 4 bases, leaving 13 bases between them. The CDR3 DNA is TGCGCCAGCAGCCCTCCCGGGGGGATCACTGAAGCTTTCTTT. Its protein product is CASSPPGGITEAFF.

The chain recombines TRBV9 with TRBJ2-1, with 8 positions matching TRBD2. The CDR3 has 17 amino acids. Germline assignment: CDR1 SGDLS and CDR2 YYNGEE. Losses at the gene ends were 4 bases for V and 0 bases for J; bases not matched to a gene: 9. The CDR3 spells CASSYPNLAGSYNEQFF. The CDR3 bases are TGTGCCAGCAGCTATCCCAATCTAGCGGGCTCCTACAATGAGCAGTTCTTC.

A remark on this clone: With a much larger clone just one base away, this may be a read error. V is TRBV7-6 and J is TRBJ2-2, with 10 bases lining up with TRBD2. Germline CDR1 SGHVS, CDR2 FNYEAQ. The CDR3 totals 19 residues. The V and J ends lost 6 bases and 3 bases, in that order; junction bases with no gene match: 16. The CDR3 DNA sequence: TGTGCCAGCAGTGGGAGTGCTAGCGGGAGACACGCGGACACCGGGGAGCTGTTTTTT. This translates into CASSGSASGRHADTGELFF.

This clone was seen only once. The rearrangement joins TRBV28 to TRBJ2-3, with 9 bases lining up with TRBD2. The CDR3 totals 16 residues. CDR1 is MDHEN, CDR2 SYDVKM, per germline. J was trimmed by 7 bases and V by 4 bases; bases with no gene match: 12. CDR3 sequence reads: CASSSLGAGGGNTQYF. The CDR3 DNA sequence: TGTGCCAGCAGTTCCCTAGGGGCGGGAGGGGGAAATACGCAGTATTTT.

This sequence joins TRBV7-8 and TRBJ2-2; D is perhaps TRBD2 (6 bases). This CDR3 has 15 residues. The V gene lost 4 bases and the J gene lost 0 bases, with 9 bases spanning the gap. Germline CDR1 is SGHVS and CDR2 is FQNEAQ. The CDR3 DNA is TGTGCCAGCAGCTCCGGGGGTCCGAACACCGGGGAGCTGTTTTTT. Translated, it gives CASSSGGPNTGELFF.

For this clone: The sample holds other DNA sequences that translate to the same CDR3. The CDR3 nucleotides read TGTGCCAGCAGCTTACAGCAGGGGAATCAGCCCCAGCATTTT. Its protein product is CASSLQQGNQPQHF. V is TRBV7-2 and J is TRBJ1-5; tentatively, D is TRBD1 (6 bases). The ends were cut back, 2 bases at V and 4 bases at J, with 9 bases in the middle. Per the germline V gene, CDR1 is SGHTA and CDR2 is FQGNSA. The CDR3 covers 14 residues.

This CDR3 reads CAISPSGDSSTDTQYF. CDR3 bases: TGTGCCATCAGTCCGTCTGGCGACAGCAGCACAGATACGCAGTATTTT. This chain links TRBV10-3 with TRBJ2-3; weak D call: TRBD1 (5 bases). This CDR3 is built from 16 residues. V was shortened by 5 bases and J by 0 bases, with 15 bases between the two germline ends. CDR1 is ENHRY and CDR2 is SYGVKD in the germline V gene.

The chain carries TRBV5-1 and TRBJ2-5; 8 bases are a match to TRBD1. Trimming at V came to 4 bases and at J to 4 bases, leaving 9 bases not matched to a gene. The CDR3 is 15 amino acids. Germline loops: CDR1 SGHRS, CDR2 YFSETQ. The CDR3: CASSKQGAGGETQYF. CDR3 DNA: TGCGCCAGCAGCAAGCAGGGGGCAGGGGGAGAGACCCAGTACTTC.

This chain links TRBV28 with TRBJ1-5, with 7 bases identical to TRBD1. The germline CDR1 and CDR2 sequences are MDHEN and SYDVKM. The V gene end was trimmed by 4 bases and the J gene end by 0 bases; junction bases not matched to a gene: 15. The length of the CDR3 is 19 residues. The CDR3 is CASSSTGTVTEYSNQPQHF. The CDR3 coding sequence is TGTGCCAGCAGTTCAACCGGGACAGTCACGGAATATAGCAATCAGCCCCAGCATTTT.

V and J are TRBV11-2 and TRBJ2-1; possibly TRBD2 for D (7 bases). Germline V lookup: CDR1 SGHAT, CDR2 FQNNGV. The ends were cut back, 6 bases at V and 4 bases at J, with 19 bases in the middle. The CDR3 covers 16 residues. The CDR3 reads CASRSVRGRIYNEQFF. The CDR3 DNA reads TGTGCCAGCAGGTCAGTGCGGGGGCGCATTTACAATGAGCAGTTCTTC.

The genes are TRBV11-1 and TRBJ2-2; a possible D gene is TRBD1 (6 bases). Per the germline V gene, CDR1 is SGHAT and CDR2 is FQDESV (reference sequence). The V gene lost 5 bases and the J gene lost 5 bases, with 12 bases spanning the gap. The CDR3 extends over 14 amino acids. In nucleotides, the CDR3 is TGTGCCAGCAGCCTAGAGGGGGATACCGGGGAGCTGTTTTTT. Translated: CASSLEGDTGELFF.

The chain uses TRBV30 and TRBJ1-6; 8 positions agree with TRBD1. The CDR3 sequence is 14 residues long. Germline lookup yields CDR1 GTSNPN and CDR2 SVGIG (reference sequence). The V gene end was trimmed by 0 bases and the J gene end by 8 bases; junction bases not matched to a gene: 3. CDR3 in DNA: TGTGCCTGGAGTGTTGGACAGGGAGATTCACCCCTCCACTTT. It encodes CAWSVGQGDSPLHF.

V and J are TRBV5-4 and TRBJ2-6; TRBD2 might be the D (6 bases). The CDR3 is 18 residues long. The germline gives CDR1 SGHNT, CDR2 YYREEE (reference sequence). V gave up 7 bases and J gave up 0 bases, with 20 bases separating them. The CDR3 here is CASRPPGLPFSGANVLTF. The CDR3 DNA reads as TGTGCCAGCCGACCCCCGGGACTCCCCTTCTCTGGGGCCAACGTCCTGACTTTC.

This chain's CDR3 is CASSLASQGSYGYTF. CDR3 nucleotides: TGCGCCAGCAGCTTGGCCTCACAGGGGAGCTATGGCTACACCTTC. The J gene is TRBJ1-2, the V gene TRBV5-1, with TRBD1 matching over 7 bases. Germline assignment: CDR1 SGHRS and CDR2 YFSETQ. V was clipped by 0 bases and J by 4 bases; unmatched bases: 6. CDR3 size: 15 residues.